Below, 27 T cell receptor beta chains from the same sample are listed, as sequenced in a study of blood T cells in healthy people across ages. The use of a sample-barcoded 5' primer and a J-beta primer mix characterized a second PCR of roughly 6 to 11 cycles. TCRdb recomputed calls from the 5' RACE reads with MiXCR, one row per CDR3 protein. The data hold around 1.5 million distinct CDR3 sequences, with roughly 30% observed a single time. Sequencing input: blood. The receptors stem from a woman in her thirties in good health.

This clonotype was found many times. The CDR3 region has the DNA TGTGCCAGCAGCCCCCGTGGGACTAGCGGGAGGGCCGACATTCAGTACTTC. Amino acid sequence: CASSPRGTSGRADIQYF. The chain has TRBV9 and TRBJ2-4; TRBD2 matches 16 bases. The CDR3 contains 17 residues. Trimming cost V 4 bases and J 8 bases; bases outside gene matches: 9. The germline V gene encodes CDR1 SGDLS and CDR2 YYNGEE.

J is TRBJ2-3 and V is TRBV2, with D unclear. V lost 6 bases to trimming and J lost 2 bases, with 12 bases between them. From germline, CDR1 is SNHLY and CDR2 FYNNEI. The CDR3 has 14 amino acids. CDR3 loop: CASREQLVTDTQYF. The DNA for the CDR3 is TGTGCCAGCAGGGAGCAGCTGGTCACAGATACGCAGTATTTT.

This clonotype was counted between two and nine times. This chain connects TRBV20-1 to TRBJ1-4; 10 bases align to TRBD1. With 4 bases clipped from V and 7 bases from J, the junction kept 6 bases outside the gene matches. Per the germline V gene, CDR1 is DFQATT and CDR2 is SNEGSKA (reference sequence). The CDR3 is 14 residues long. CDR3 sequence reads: CSATRTGGSEKLFF. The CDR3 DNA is TGCAGTGCTACCAGGACAGGGGGGTCTGAAAAACTGTTTTTT.

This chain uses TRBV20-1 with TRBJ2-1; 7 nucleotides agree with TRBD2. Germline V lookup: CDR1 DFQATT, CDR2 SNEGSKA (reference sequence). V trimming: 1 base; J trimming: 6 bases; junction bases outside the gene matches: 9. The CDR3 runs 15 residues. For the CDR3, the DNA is TGCAGTGCTAGAGCTTGGACTAGTGGGGGCAATGAGCAGTTCTTC. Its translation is CSARAWTSGGNEQFF.

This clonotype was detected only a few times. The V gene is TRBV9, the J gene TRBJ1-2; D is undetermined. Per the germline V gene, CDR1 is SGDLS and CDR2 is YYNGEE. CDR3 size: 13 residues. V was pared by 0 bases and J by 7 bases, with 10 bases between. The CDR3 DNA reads TGTGCCAGCAGCGTAGGGCCCGGGTCTGGCTACACCTTC. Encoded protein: CASSVGPGSGYTF.

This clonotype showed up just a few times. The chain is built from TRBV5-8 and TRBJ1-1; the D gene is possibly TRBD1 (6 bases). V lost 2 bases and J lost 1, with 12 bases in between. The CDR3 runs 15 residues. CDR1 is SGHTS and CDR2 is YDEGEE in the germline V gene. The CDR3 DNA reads TGTGCCAGCAGCTTTACAGGGCGAACGAACACTGAAGCTTTCTTT. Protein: CASSFTGRTNTEAFF.

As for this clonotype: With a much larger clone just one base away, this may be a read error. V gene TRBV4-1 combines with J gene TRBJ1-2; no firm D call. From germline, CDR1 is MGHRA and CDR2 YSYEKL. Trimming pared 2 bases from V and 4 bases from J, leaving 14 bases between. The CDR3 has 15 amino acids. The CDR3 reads CASSQPTQAPYGYTF. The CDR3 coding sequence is TGCGCCAGCAGCCAACCGACCCAGGCTCCCTATGGCTACACCTTC.

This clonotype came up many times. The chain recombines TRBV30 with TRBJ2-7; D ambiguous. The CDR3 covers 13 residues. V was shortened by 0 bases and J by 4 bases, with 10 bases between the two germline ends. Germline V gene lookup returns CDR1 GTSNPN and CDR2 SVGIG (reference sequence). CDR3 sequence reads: CAWSVTSLYEQYF. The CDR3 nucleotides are TGTGCCTGGAGTGTAACCTCTCTGTACGAGCAGTACTTC.

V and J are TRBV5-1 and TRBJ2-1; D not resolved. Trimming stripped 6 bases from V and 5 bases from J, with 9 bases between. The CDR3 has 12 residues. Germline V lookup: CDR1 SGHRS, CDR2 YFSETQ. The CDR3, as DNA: TGCGCCAGCAAGCAAAATAACAATGAGCAGTTCTTC. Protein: CASKQNNNEQFF.

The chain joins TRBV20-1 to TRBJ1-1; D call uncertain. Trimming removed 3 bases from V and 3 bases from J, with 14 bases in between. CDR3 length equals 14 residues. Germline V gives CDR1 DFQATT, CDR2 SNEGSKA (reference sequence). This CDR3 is CSASARPKDTEAFF. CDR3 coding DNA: TGCAGTGCTAGCGCCCGGCCGAAGGACACTGAAGCTTTCTTT.

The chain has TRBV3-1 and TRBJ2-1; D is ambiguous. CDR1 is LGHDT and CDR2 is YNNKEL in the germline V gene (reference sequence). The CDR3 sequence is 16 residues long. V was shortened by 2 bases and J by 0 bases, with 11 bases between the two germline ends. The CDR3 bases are TGTGCCAGCAGCCAACCCCCGTTAAACTCCTACAATGAGCAGTTCTTC. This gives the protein CASSQPPLNSYNEQFF.

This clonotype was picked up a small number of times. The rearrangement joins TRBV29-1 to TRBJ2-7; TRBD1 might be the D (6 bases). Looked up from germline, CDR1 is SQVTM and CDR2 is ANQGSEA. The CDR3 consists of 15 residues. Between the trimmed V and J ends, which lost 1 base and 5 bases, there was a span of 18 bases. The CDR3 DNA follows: TGCAGCGTTGAAGGGGGGCAGGGCCCGTGGGACGAGCAGTACTTC. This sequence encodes CSVEGGQGPWDEQYF.

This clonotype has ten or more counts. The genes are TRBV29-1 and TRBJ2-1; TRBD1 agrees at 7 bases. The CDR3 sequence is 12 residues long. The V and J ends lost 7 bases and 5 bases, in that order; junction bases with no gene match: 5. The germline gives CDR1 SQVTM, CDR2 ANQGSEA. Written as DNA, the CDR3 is TGCAGCGCCGGGACAGTAAACAATGAGCAGTTCTTC. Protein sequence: CSAGTVNNEQFF.

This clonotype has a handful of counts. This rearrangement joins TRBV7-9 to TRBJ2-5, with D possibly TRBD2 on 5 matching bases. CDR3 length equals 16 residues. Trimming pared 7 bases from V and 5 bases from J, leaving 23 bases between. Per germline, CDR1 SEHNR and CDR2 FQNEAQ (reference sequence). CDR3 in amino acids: CASTRFTEGAEETQYF. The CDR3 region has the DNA TGTGCCAGCACCAGATTTACAGAGGGTGCTGAGGAGACCCAGTACTTC.

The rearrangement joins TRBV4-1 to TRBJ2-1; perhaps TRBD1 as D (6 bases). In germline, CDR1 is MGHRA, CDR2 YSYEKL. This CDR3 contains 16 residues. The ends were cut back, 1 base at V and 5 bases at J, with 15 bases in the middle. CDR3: CASSQVLARGNNEQFF. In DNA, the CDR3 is TGCGCCAGCAGCCAAGTTCTGGCAAGGGGGAACAATGAGCAGTTCTTC.

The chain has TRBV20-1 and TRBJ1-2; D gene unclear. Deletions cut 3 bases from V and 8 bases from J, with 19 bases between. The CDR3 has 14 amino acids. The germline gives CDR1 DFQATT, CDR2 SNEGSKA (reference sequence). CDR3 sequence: CSASDPDRLGGYTF. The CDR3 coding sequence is TGCAGTGCTAGTGATCCAGACCGTCTCGGGGGCTACACCTTC.

In DNA form, the CDR3 reads TGTGCCAGCAGCTTAGAGGACAGGGGAGGCTACACCTTC. Translation: CASSLEDRGGYTF. The chain combines TRBV7-9 with TRBJ1-2, with TRBD1 matching over 9 bases. Germline CDR1 reads SEHNR; CDR2 reads FQNEAQ (reference sequence). The length of the CDR3 is 13 residues. Germline trimming cut 1 base from V and 8 bases from J; bases unmatched to any gene: 2.

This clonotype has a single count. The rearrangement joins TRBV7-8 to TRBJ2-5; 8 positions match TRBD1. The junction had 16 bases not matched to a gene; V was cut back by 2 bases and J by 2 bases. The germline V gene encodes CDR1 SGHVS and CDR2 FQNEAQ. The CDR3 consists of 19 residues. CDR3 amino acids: CASSLFMTGERGPQETQYF. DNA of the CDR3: TGTGCCAGCAGCTTATTTATGACAGGGGAGAGGGGTCCTCAAGAGACCCAGTACTTC. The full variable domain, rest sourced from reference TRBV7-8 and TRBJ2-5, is GAGVSQSPRYKVAKRGQDVALRCDPISGHVSLFWYQQALGQGPEFLTYFQNEAQLDKSGLPSDRFFAERPEGSVSTLKIQRTQQEDSAVYLCASSLFMTGERGPQETQYFGPGTRLLVL.

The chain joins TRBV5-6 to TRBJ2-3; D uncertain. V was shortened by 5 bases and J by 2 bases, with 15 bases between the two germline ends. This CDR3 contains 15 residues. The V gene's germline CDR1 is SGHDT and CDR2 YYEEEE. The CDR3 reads CASRIRQLNTDTQYF. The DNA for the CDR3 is TGTGCCAGCAGAATCCGGCAGTTAAACACAGATACGCAGTATTTT.

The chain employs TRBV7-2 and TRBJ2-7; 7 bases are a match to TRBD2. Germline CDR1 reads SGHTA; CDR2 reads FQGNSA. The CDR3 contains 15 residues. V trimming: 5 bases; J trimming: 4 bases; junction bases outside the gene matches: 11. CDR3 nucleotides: TGTGCCAGCAGCGCCCCTAGCGGTTCCCCGTACGAGCAGTACTTC. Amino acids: CASSAPSGSPYEQYF.

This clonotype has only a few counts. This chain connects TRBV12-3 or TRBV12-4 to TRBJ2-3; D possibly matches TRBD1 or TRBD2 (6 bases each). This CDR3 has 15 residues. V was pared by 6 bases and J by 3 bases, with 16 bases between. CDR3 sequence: CASSRTGALTDTQYF. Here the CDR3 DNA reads TGTGCCAGCAGCCGCACGGGGGCGTTAACAGATACGCAGTATTTT.

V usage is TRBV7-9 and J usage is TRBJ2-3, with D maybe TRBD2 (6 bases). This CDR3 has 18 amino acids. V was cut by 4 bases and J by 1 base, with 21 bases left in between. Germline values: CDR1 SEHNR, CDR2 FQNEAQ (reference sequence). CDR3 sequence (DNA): TGTGCCAGCAGCTACGGAACCAGGAGGGCGAGAGGCACAGATACGCAGTATTTT. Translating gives CASSYGTRRARGTDTQYF.

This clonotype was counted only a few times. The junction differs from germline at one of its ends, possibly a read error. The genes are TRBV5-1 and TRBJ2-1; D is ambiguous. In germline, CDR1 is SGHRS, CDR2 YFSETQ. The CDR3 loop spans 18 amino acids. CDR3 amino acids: CASSLRPPTLSSYNEQFF. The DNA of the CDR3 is TGTGCCAGCAGCTTGAGGCCCCCGACTCTAAGCTCCTACAATGAGCAGTTCTTC.

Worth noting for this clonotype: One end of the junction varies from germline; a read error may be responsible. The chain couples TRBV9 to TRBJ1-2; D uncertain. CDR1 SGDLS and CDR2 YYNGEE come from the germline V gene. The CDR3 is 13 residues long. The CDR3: CSSSVGRAGGYTF. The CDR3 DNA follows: TGTTCCAGCAGCGTAGGACGGGCGGGTGGCTACACCTTC. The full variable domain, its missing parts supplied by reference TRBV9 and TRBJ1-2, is DSGVTQTPKHLITATGQRVTLRCSPRSGDLSVYWYQQSLDQGLQFLIQYYNGEERAKGNILERFSAQQFPDLHSELNLSSLELGDSALYFCSSSVGRAGGYTFGSGTRLTVV.

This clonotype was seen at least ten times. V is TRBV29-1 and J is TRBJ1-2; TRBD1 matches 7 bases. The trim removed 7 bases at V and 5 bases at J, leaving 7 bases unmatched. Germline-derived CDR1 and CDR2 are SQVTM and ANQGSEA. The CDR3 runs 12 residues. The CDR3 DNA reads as TGCAGCGCTTGGTCACAGGGGTATGGCTACACCTTC. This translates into CSAWSQGYGYTF. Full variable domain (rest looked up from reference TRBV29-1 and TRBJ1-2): SAVISQKPSRDICQRGTSLTIQCQVDSQVTMMFWYRQQPGQSLTLIATANQGSEATYESGFVIDKFPISRPNLTFSTLTVSNMSPEDSSIYLCSAWSQGYGYTFGSGTRLTVV.

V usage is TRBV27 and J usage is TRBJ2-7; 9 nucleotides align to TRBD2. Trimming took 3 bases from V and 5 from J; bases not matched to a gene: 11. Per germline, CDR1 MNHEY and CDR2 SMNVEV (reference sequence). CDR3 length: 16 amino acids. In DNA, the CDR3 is TGTGCCAGCAGTTTGCTGGGTAGCGGGAGTTGGAACGAGCAGTACTTC. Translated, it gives CASSLLGSGSWNEQYF.

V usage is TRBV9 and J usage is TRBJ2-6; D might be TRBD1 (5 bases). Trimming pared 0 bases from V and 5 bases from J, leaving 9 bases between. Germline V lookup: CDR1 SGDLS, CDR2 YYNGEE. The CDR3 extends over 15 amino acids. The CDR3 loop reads CASSVAAGRANVLTF. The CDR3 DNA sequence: TGTGCCAGCAGCGTAGCGGCAGGGAGGGCCAACGTCCTGACTTTC.